Following are 19 T cell receptor beta chains from one sample sequenced in a study of early T cells in non-severe SARS-CoV-2 infection. Each CDR3 protein is one row after TCRdb ran MiXCR on the 5' RACE reads. The sample shows 30,000 to 40,000 distinct CDR3 sequences, about 10% of them seen only once. The sequencing sample was made of whole blood. The receptor source for this set is an adult who was a healthcare worker with PCR-confirmed SARS-CoV-2 infection or an uninfected control (not recorded which).

This clonotype was observed many times. The genes are TRBV2 and TRBJ2-5; 7 bases map to TRBD2. The V and J ends lost 0 bases and 6 bases, in that order; junction bases with no gene match: 4. CDR1 and CDR2 from the germline V gene are SNHLY and FYNNEI. The CDR3 covers 14 residues. CDR3 region: CASSEARAGKTQYF. DNA for the CDR3: TGTGCCAGCAGTGAAGCGCGAGCGGGGAAGACCCAGTACTTC.

This clonotype was counted a single time. The chain combines TRBV7-3 with TRBJ2-3; TRBD1 is a possible D gene (6 bases). The germline V gene has CDR1 SGHTA and CDR2 FQGTGA. This CDR3 region has 13 residues. The germline V and J ends were trimmed by 0 bases and 9 bases, with 10 bases remaining between them. CDR3 loop: CASSLTLQGTQYF. The CDR3 bases are TGTGCCAGCAGCTTAACCCTACAGGGAACGCAGTATTTT.

This clonotype has at least ten counts. The rearrangement uses TRBV7-6 and TRBJ1-6; the D gene is possibly TRBD1 (6 bases). The germline V and J ends were trimmed by 5 bases and 9 bases, with 26 bases remaining between them. The V gene's germline CDR1 is SGHVS and CDR2 FNYEAQ. The CDR3 is made up of 18 amino acids. The CDR3 coding sequence is TGTGCCAGCAGCCCGCGAACACAGGGTACTATAATTGGTTCACCCCTCCACTTT. Translation gives CASSPRTQGTIIGSPLHF.

This clonotype was recorded many times. The chain is built from TRBV3-1 and TRBJ2-5; TRBD1 agrees at 7 bases. The CDR3 runs to 15 residues. CDR1 and CDR2 (germline): LGHDT, YNNKEL (reference sequence). V was clipped by 4 bases and J by 4 bases; unmatched bases: 9. The DNA for the CDR3 is TGTGCCAGCAGCCCTTTGACAGGGTCGGTAGAGACCCAGTACTTC. The encoded protein is CASSPLTGSVETQYF.

As concerns this clonotype: Since a much larger clone is just one base distant, this may be a read error. J is TRBJ2-2 and V is TRBV20-1, with D tentatively TRBD1 (6 bases). The V and J ends lost 6 bases and 6 bases respectively, with 14 bases between them. Germline V lookup: CDR1 DFQATT, CDR2 SNEGSKA (reference sequence). CDR3 length equals 13 residues. The CDR3 protein is CSATGTLSGELFF. The CDR3 region has the DNA TGCAGTGCCACCGGGACATTATCCGGGGAGCTGTTTTTT.

This clonotype was detected only a few times. V usage is TRBV7-2 and J usage is TRBJ1-3, with D perhaps TRBD1 (5 bases). Per germline, CDR1 SGHTA and CDR2 FQGNSA. The germline V and J ends were trimmed by 0 bases and 2 bases, with 11 bases remaining between them. This CDR3 has 16 residues. DNA of the CDR3: TGTGCCAGCAGCTTAGCAGTAGGGGACGCTGGAAACACCATATATTTT. Translating gives CASSLAVGDAGNTIYF.

This clonotype was seen repeatedly, ten times or more. This sequence joins TRBV7-3 and TRBJ2-3; the match to TRBD1 covers 10 bases. V lost 6 bases to trimming and J lost 9 bases; unmatched junction nucleotides: 3. CDR1 is SGHTA and CDR2 is FQGTGA in the germline V gene. The CDR3 is 12 residues long. The CDR3 sequence: CASRGDRGTQYF. Here the CDR3 DNA reads TGTGCCAGCAGAGGGGACAGGGGAACGCAGTATTTT.

This clonotype was detected many times. The CDR3 loop is CSVIDGGSNTEAFF. For the CDR3, the DNA is TGCAGTGTTATAGATGGGGGATCGAACACTGAAGCTTTCTTT. The chain carries TRBV20-1 and TRBJ1-1, with D perhaps TRBD1 (5 bases). Germline lookup yields CDR1 DFQATT and CDR2 SNEGSKA (reference sequence). This CDR3 contains 14 residues. Trimming removed 7 bases from V and 1 base from J, with 16 bases in between.

There are many counts of this clonotype. The chain employs TRBV7-8 and TRBJ1-5, with 9 nucleotides matching TRBD1. Germline values: CDR1 SGHVS, CDR2 FQNEAQ. The CDR3 runs 15 residues. V lost 1 base and J lost 7; bases outside the gene matches: 5. As DNA, the CDR3 is TGTGCCAGCAGCTTAGACAGGGGGCGAGGGCAGCCCCAGCATTTT. It codes for CASSLDRGRGQPQHF.

The rearrangement joins TRBV7-2 to TRBJ2-1; TRBD2 matches 8 bases. The CDR3 covers 15 residues. The trim removed 5 bases at V and 1 base at J, leaving 4 bases unmatched. Germline values: CDR1 SGHTA, CDR2 FQGNSA. In nucleotides, the CDR3 is TGTGCCAGCAGCAGCATAGCGGGGTCCTACAATGAGCAGTTCTTC. Its protein is CASSSIAGSYNEQFF.

This clonotype turned up a few times. This chain links TRBV29-1 with TRBJ2-4, with D possibly being TRBD2 (5 bases). CDR3 length equals 14 residues. CDR1 and CDR2 from the germline V gene are SQVTM and ANQGSEA. Trimming shortened V by 4 bases and J by 1 base, and 11 bases separated the two germline ends. In nucleotides, the CDR3 is TGCAGCGTTGGGGTGGGGAGCGCCAAAAACATTCAGTACTTC. It codes for CSVGVGSAKNIQYF.

The CDR3 DNA reads TGTGCCAGCGTCCGGGGGGAGGCCTACAATGAGCAGTTCTTC. Its translation is CASVRGEAYNEQFF. The chain is built from TRBV2 and TRBJ2-1; 7 bases map to TRBD2. From germline, CDR1 is SNHLY and CDR2 FYNNEI. The ends lost 8 bases at V and 2 bases at J; junction bases unmatched: 6. CDR3 length: 14 amino acids.

The genes are TRBV20-1 and TRBJ1-1; D is unresolved. Trimming removed 3 bases at V and 3 bases at J, with 14 bases between. Germline CDR1 is DFQATT and CDR2 is SNEGSKA (reference sequence). There are 14 residues in the CDR3. The CDR3 coding sequence is TGCAGTGCTAGGAAGGGCCTATGGGACACTGAAGCTTTCTTT. This codes for CSARKGLWDTEAFF.

This clonotype has more than one count but fewer than ten. This chain uses TRBV18 with TRBJ1-1, with 8 bases that match TRBD1. The CDR3 is 17 amino acids. Trimming removed 8 bases from V and 6 bases from J; junction bases left unmatched: 20. Per germline, CDR1 KGHSH and CDR2 LQKENI. Here the CDR3 DNA reads TGTGCCAGCACCGAAAGGATCGGGACAGGTCGAGTTTCTGAAGCTTTCTTT. Amino acid sequence: CASTERIGTGRVSEAFF. Full variable domain (missing parts from reference TRBV18 and TRBJ1-1): NAGVMQNPRHLVRRRGQEARLRCSPMKGHSHVYWYRQLPEEGLKFMVYLQKENIIDESGMPKERFSAEFPKEGPSILRIQQVVRGDSAAYFCASTERIGTGRVSEAFFGQGTRLTVV.

This clonotype was picked up many times. This sequence joins TRBV6-1 and TRBJ1-2; 12 bases align to TRBD1. The ends lost 5 bases at V and 8 bases at J; junction bases unmatched: 12. The CDR3 spans 16 residues. The germline V gene has CDR1 MNHNS and CDR2 SASEGT. CDR3 sequence reads: CASSTLPGQGAQGYTF. CDR3 DNA: TGTGCCAGCAGTACTCTTCCGGGACAGGGGGCGCAGGGCTACACCTTC.

This clonotype came up a few times. The chain joins TRBV9 to TRBJ1-2; 7 bases are a match to TRBD1. V was clipped by 3 bases and J by 4 bases; unmatched bases: 6. Germline CDR1 and CDR2: SGDLS and YYNGEE. This CDR3 region has 14 residues. The CDR3 protein is CASSAGGSGYGYTF. The CDR3 DNA is TGTGCCAGCAGCGCAGGGGGTTCCGGCTATGGCTACACCTTC.

There are a few counts of this clonotype. The chain employs TRBV5-5 and TRBJ2-7; D remains unclear. The CDR3 totals 15 residues. Trimming pared 2 bases from V and 7 bases from J, leaving 19 bases between. CDR1 and CDR2 from the germline V gene are SGHKS and YYEKEE (reference sequence). CDR3 region: CASSFGPLWGGEQYF. The CDR3 coding sequence is TGTGCCAGCAGCTTTGGGCCTCTCTGGGGTGGGGAGCAGTACTTC.

This clonotype appeared many times. The chain has TRBV2 and TRBJ2-3; D assignment may be TRBD1 or TRBD2 (7 bases each). The germline V gene encodes CDR1 SNHLY and CDR2 FYNNEI. This CDR3 comprises 15 residues. Trimming left V 8 bases short and J 2 bases short, with 17 bases between. For the CDR3, the DNA is TGTGCCAGCGGCGGCAGGGGGAGGGCCACAGATACGCAGTATTTT. Translating it yields CASGGRGRATDTQYF.

This clonotype occurred many times. In DNA form, the CDR3 reads TGTGCCAGCAGCGGTCAGGGGGTGATAGGCACTGAAGCTTTCTTT. It is translated as CASSGQGVIGTEAFF. The rearrangement uses TRBV9 and TRBJ1-1, with 7 bases fitting TRBD1. V dropped 3 bases and J dropped 4; count of bases not matched to a gene: 9. The germline CDR1 and CDR2 sequences are SGDLS and YYNGEE. CDR3 length equals 15 residues.